A selection of T cell receptor beta chains follows, all from one sample in a study of OX40 agonist ivuxolimab in advanced cancers. This table comes from immunoSEQ multiplex PCR, and its TCRdb copy is limited to in-frame clones, with some not included. The data contain tens of thousands of clones, over 75% of them seen just once; the ten biggest clones take up 0.25% to 0.3%. The input for sequencing was CD4+ or CD8+ T cells sorted from blood, taken in a trial of the OX40 agonist ivuxolimab. Every receptor here comes from an adult with an advanced solid tumor such as melanoma, head and neck, liver or kidney cancer. Each CDR3 is given with its conserved first and last residue. D genes are given only for firm matches. Size is omitted from some rows. Given values are once, few, many or a class for expanded clones.

TRBJ2-7 - TRBV11-3 - TGTGCCAGCAGCCCAGGGGGGCCAACCGCCTACGAGCAGTACTTC CASSPGGPTAYEQYF
TRBJ1-1 - TRBV11-2 - TGTGCCAGCAGGCCCGAGACCCTAGGGGCCACTGAAGCTTTCTTT CASRPETLGATEAFF
TRBJ1-5 - TRBV7-2 - TGTGCCAGCAGCCTCACGGGTGGCGGCAATCAGCCCCAGCATTTT CASSLTGGGNQPQHF
TRBJ2-2 - TRBV5-4 - TGTGCCAGCAGCCGTCAAGGGACCGGGGAGCTGTTTTTT CASSRQGTGELFF
TRBJ2-2 - TRBV7-6 TRBD2 TGTGCCAGCAGCCCGCGGACTAGCGGGGGGGCCATGGCCGGGGAGCTGTTTTTT CASSPRTSGGAMAGELFF
TRBJ2-5 - TRBV7-2 TRBD2 TGTGCCAGCAGACCGGGGGGGGCAGGAGAGACCCAGTACTTC CASRPGGAGETQYF
TRBJ1-1 once TRBV11-2 TRBD1 TGTGCCAGCAGCTTCGCCCAATACAGGGGGCAGAGCACTGAAGCTTTCTTT CASSFAQYRGQSTEAFF
TRBJ2-7 - TRBV19 - TGTGCCAGTAGTGACCGGGACGCAGGCACCTACGAGCAGTACTTC CASSDRDAGTYEQYF
TRBJ2-7 - TRBV7-9 TRBD1 TGTGCCAGCAGCGGGACAGGGGGCGAGCAGTACTTC CASSGTGGEQYF
TRBJ2-7 - TRBV5-1 - TGCGCCAGCAGCTTATATCTCAGGAACGAGCAGTACTTC CASSLYLRNEQYF
TRBJ1-5 - TRBV11-2 - TGTGCCAGCAGCTTAGATAAAGTCAGGGTGGGCAATCAGCCCCAGCATTTT CASSLDKVRVGNQPQHF
TRBJ2-3 - TRBV6-4 - TGTGCCAGCAGTCAATTGACAGGACCGGGGGATACGCAGTATTTT CASSQLTGPGDTQYF
TRBJ1-1 - TRBV12-5 - TGTGCTAGTGACCTAGACAGAGCGAACACTGAAGCTTTCTTT CASDLDRANTEAFF
TRBJ1-5 - TRBV7-2 TRBD1 TGTGCCAGCAGCGCCTGGACAGGGGGGGATCAGCCCCAGCATTTT CASSAWTGGDQPQHF
TRBJ2-3 - TRBV15 TRBD1 TGTGCCACCAGCAGAGATGGCCACAGGGGTTTGAGTGGGGCAGATACGCAGTATTTT CATSRDGHRGLSGADTQYF
TRBJ2-2 - TRBV2 - TGTGCCAGCAGTGCACAGGGGAACACCGGGGAGCTGTTTTTT CASSAQGNTGELFF
TRBJ2-7 - TRBV7-8 - TGTGCCAGCAGCTTAGAGGCAGGGGCCTACGAGCAGTACTTC CASSLEAGAYEQYF
TRBJ2-5 - TRBV6-6 TRBD2 TGTGCCAGCAGTTACGAGGTCAGCGGGGGGCGGGAGACCCAGTACTTC CASSYEVSGGRETQYF
TRBJ1-1 - TRBV25-1 - TGTGCCAGCATAGGTCAGGGAGGCACTGAAGCTTTCTTT CASIGQGGTEAFF
TRBJ2-7 - TRBV10-3 TRBD2 TGTGCCATCAGTGAGTCACAGAGGACTAGAGGGGCCTACGAGCAGTACTTC CAISESQRTRGAYEQYF
TRBJ1-2 - TRBV7-9 - TGTGCCAGCAGCTTAGAAGGACAGTCAGGCTACACCTTC CASSLEGQSGYTF
TRBJ1-4 - TRBV18 - TGTGCCAGCTCTCAATACAATGAAAAACTGTTTTTT CASSQYNEKLFF
TRBJ1-2 - TRBV4-3 - TGCGCCAGCAGCCAAGCGGGTTTCTATGGCTACACCTTC CASSQAGFYGYTF
TRBJ2-7 - TRBV18 - TGTGCCACCGACGAAAGGACAGCCCCTGCCTACGAGCAGTACTTC CATDERTAPAYEQYF
TRBJ1-4 - TRBV7-6 TRBD1 TGTGCCAGCAGCACAACGACAGGGCGAGGAGAAAAACTGTTTTTT CASSTTTGRGEKLFF
TRBJ2-2 - TRBV7-2 TRBD1 TGTGCCAGCAGCTTAGGACAGGGGGGAACCGGGGAGCTGTTTTTT CASSLGQGGTGELFF
TRBJ2-1 - TRBV5-4 - TGTGCCAGCAGCTTCGACAGTTTTGGGAATGAGCAGTTCTTC CASSFDSFGNEQFF
TRBJ1-5 few TRBV7-8 - TGTGCCAGCAGCTCGGACCGGAACCAGCCCCAGCATTTT CASSSDRNQPQHF
TRBJ1-4 - TRBV5-1 TRBD1 TGCGCCAGCAGCCCCCAGGGGGCTACCCCCGAAAAACTGTTTTTT CASSPQGATPEKLFF
TRBJ1-2 - TRBV10-3 - TGTGCCATCAGTGCGGGCAGGGGAAGCTATGGCTACACCTTC CAISAGRGSYGYTF
TRBJ2-5 - TRBV6-5 - TGTGCCAGCAGTTACTCGGCTCTGGGCCAAGAGACCCAGTACTTC CASSYSALGQETQYF
TRBJ2-2 - TRBV19 TRBD1 TGTGCCAGTACCACCCTTGACAGGGGGGGCACCGGGGAGCTGTTTTTT CASTTLDRGGTGELFF
TRBJ2-3 - TRBV5-4 - TGTGCCAGCAGACAGGGCCTCATCACAGATACGCAGTATTTT CASRQGLITDTQYF
TRBJ2-3 - TRBV6-5 - TGTGCCAGCAGTTACCGGCAGAGAGATACGCAGTATTTT CASSYRQRDTQYF
TRBJ2-7 - TRBV19 TRBD2 TGTGCCAGTAGTCCTTCGGGGGGACGGCGGGCCTACGAGCAGTACTTC CASSPSGGRRAYEQYF
TRBJ2-5 once TRBV5-1 - TGCGCCAGCAGGCCGGGGTGGGGGGAGACCCAGTACTTC CASRPGWGETQYF
TRBJ2-7 - TRBV2 - TGTGCCAGCAGTGATCAGGGGCAGGGAGGTTACGAGCAGTACTTC CASSDQGQGGYEQYF
TRBJ1-3 - TRBV2 TRBD1 TGTGCCAGCAGCGCTAGACAGGGGCGAAGCTCTGGAAACACCATATATTTT CASSARQGRSSGNTIYF
TRBJ1-3 few TRBV18 TRBD1 TGTGCCAGCTCACCTTTCGGGACAGGAGGAGGCACCATATATTTT CASSPFGTGGGTIYF
TRBJ1-2 once TRBV10-3 TRBD1 TGTGCCAGCCGTATTACAGGGGGCGTCGGCTACACCTTC CASRITGGVGYTF
TRBJ1-2 - TRBV10-3 - TGTGCCATCAGAAAGTCAGGGCTTCGGGCTAACTATGGCTACACCTTC CAIRKSGLRANYGYTF
TRBJ1-2 - TRBV29-1 - TGCAGCGTGGACGTCGACGGCTACACCTTC CSVDVDGYTF
TRBJ2-5 - TRBV5-1 TRBD2 TGCGCCAGCAGGTTTAGCGGGGGGTTGGAGACCCAGTACTTC CASRFSGGLETQYF
TRBJ2-2 - TRBV2 TRBD1 TGTGCCAGCCGAGGGACAGGGAGTACCGGGGAGCTGTTTTTT CASRGTGSTGELFF
TRBJ1-6 - TRBV2 TRBD1 TGTGCCAGCGAAGGGGACAGCTCCTATAATTCACCCCTCCACTTT CASEGDSSYNSPLHF
TRBJ2-3 - TRBV7-3 TRBD2 TGTGCCAGCAGCTCAGGGACTAGCTCAGATACGCAGTATTTT CASSSGTSSDTQYF
TRBJ1-5 - TRBV6-1 - TGTGCCAGCAGAGCCGGAGACAGCTCCAATCAGCCCCAGCATTTT CASRAGDSSNQPQHF
TRBJ1-1 - TRBV7-2 - TGTGCCAGCAGCTCCCCATTCCGGGGGACTGAAGCTTTCTTT CASSSPFRGTEAFF
TRBJ2-3 - TRBV6-1 - TGTGCCAGCAGAGGACGGATCACAGATACGCAGTATTTT CASRGRITDTQYF
TRBJ2-3 - TRBV18 TRBD2 TGTGCCAGCTCACCTAAGACTAGCGGGGCCGAGGGGACGCAGTATTTT CASSPKTSGAEGTQYF
TRBJ1-1 - TRBV9 TRBD1 TGTGCCAGCAGCGGACCAAAAGGGGGCACCAACACTGAAGCTTTCTTT CASSGPKGGTNTEAFF
TRBJ2-1 - TRBV18 TRBD2 TGTGCCAGCTCGTACACTAGCGGGGGCAACAATGAGCAGTTCTTC CASSYTSGGNNEQFF
TRBJ1-5 - TRBV5-1 - TGCGCCAGCAGCTTGGGGGGCAGTTACAATCAGCCCCAGCATTTT CASSLGGSYNQPQHF